Below, 23 T cell receptor beta chains from the same sample are listed, as sequenced in a study of CD8 T cells in ankylosing spondylitis. Overall study results and limits: A TCR beta motif of fewer than 10 highly homologous variants seemed to mark ankylosing spondylitis blood.

Which antigens these TCRs recognize remains unknown. TCRdb recomputed calls from the 5' RACE reads with MiXCR, one row per CDR3 protein. Of fewer than 550,000 distinct CDR3 sequences listed, about 5.7% were seen once; the top ten hold around 3.6%. The sequenced material came from blood, either unsorted or a sorted T cell fraction (not recorded which). Receptor source: a male donor with ankylosing spondylitis.

Concerning this clonotype itself: Possible read error: a much larger clone is one base away. This rearrangement joins TRBV10-3 to TRBJ2-5; D is undetermined. The germline V gene encodes CDR1 ENHRY and CDR2 SYGVKD. The V gene lost 4 bases and the J gene lost 5 bases, with 11 bases spanning the gap. The CDR3 runs to 13 residues. The CDR3 region is CAISVAYGETQYF. CDR3 nucleotides: TGTGCCATCAGTGTGGCGTATGGGGAGACCCAGTACTTC.

This clonotype was seen repeatedly, ten times or more. Written as DNA, the CDR3 is TGTGCCAGCAGCCCCGTGGCAGGGTATTCACCCCTCCACTTT. Translation gives CASSPVAGYSPLHF. This chain joins TRBV28 and TRBJ1-6; D is possibly TRBD1 (5 bases). In germline, CDR1 is MDHEN, CDR2 SYDVKM. Trimming left V 6 bases short and J 8 bases short, with 14 bases between. This CDR3 contains 14 residues.

The chain is built from TRBV11-2 and TRBJ1-1; D may be TRBD1 (6 bases). This CDR3 is 14 amino acids long. V dropped 3 bases and J dropped 5 bases, with 13 bases sitting between them. Germline CDR1 reads SGHAT; CDR2 reads FQNNGV. The CDR3 here is CASSFAPDRTEAFF. As DNA, the CDR3 is TGTGCCAGCAGCTTCGCGCCCGACAGGACTGAAGCTTTCTTT.

This clonotype occurred many times. The genes are TRBV15 and TRBJ2-3; the match to TRBD2 covers 8 bases. Trimming took 0 bases from V and 3 from J; bases not matched to a gene: 11. The CDR3 sequence is 18 residues long. Germline CDR1 and CDR2: LNHNV and YYDKDF (reference sequence). For the CDR3, the DNA is TGTGCCACCAGCAGAGATGAGACTAGCGAAGGGGTGACAGATACGCAGTATTTT. It yields the protein CATSRDETSEGVTDTQYF.

This clonotype was seen more than once but under ten times. The rearrangement joins TRBV19 to TRBJ2-7; D may correspond to TRBD1 or TRBD2 (5 bases each). The CDR3 is made up of 15 amino acids. The V gene's germline CDR1 is LNHDA and CDR2 SQIVND (reference sequence). The germline V and J ends were trimmed by 8 bases and 0 bases, with 17 bases remaining between them. The CDR3 is CASSIVRGSSYEQYF. DNA for the CDR3: TGTGCCAGTTCTATTGTTCGGGGCAGCTCCTACGAGCAGTACTTC.

In its sample, this clonotype was seen many times. The gene calls are TRBV12-3 or TRBV12-4 and TRBJ1-5; D possibly corresponds to TRBD1 (5 bases). The V gene lost 2 bases and the J gene lost 16 bases, with 15 bases spanning the gap. The CDR3 runs 12 residues. The CDR3 reads CASSLRFGAEHF. CDR3 nucleotide sequence: TGTGCCAGCAGTTTAAGATTCGGGGCAGAACATTTT.

This clonotype has ten or more counts. The chain joins TRBV7-2 to TRBJ2-2; 7 bases agree with TRBD1. The CDR3 sequence is 16 residues long. Germline trimming cut 5 bases from V and 0 bases from J; bases unmatched to any gene: 6. The germline V gene encodes CDR1 SGHTA and CDR2 FQGNSA. CDR3 residues: CASSPLGQTNTGELFF. The CDR3 coding sequence is TGTGCCAGCAGCCCCCTGGGACAGACGAACACCGGGGAGCTGTTTTTT. The full variable domain, rest sourced from reference TRBV7-2 and TRBJ2-2, is GAGVSQSPSNKVTEKGKDVELRCDPISGHTALYWYRQSLGQGLEFLIYFQGNSAPDKSGLPSDRFSAERTGGSVSTLTIQRTQQEDSAVYLCASSPLGQTNTGELFFGEGSRLTVL.

Ten or more counts support this clonotype. The V gene is TRBV25-1, the J gene TRBJ2-3; 9 positions agree with TRBD2. V gave up 4 bases and J gave up 4 bases; unmatched junction bases: 6. This CDR3 region has 15 residues. From germline, CDR1 is MGHDK and CDR2 SYGVNS. CDR3 DNA sequence: TGTGCCAGCAGTGCCCCTAGCGGGGCTTCAGATACGCAGTATTTT. Its translation is CASSAPSGASDTQYF.

There are many counts of this clonotype. The rearrangement links TRBV7-2 to TRBJ2-5; D not resolved. Germline assignment: CDR1 SGHTA and CDR2 FQGNSA. V was trimmed by 5 bases and J by 7 bases, leaving 14 bases between them. The CDR3 spans 13 residues. CDR3 sequence reads: CASSPKTDLTQYF. The CDR3 region has the DNA TGTGCCAGCAGCCCAAAAACCGATTTGACCCAGTACTTC.

The J gene is TRBJ2-1, the V gene TRBV15; TRBD1 matches 10 bases. Germline V CDR1 and CDR2: LNHNV, YYDKDF (reference sequence). This CDR3 has 15 amino acids. Unmatched junction bases numbered 6, after V lost 3 bases and J lost 7 bases. For the CDR3, the DNA is TGTGCCACCAGCAGGAGACAGGGGGCAGGGAATGAGCAGTTCTTC. Its protein product is CATSRRQGAGNEQFF.

This clonotype was counted ten times or more. The V and J genes are TRBV20-1 and TRBJ1-1; D is ambiguous. Trimming stripped 6 bases from V and 5 bases from J, with 19 bases between. The germline CDR1 and CDR2 sequences are DFQATT and SNEGSKA (reference sequence). CDR3 length: 14 amino acids. The CDR3 protein is CSANSGVSGTEAFF. The CDR3 DNA reads as TGCAGTGCGAACTCCGGGGTCTCGGGAACTGAAGCTTTCTTT.

This clonotype was detected many times. The V gene is TRBV4-1, the J gene TRBJ2-2, with TRBD1 matching over 7 bases. Germline V gene lookup returns CDR1 MGHRA and CDR2 YSYEKL. The trim removed 0 bases at V and 7 bases at J, leaving 8 bases unmatched. The CDR3 length is 16 residues. The CDR3 spells CASSQDIRQGFGELFF. DNA for the CDR3: TGCGCCAGCAGCCAAGATATCCGACAGGGCTTCGGGGAGCTGTTTTTT.

This clonotype was detected ten times or more. This chain joins TRBV20-1 and TRBJ2-1; 10 bases are a match to TRBD2. CDR3 length: 13 residues. Germline V gene lookup returns CDR1 DFQATT and CDR2 SNEGSKA (reference sequence). Trimming removed 5 bases from V and 8 bases from J; junction bases left unmatched: 6. CDR3 loop: CSASSGGYYEQFF. The CDR3, as DNA: TGCAGTGCTTCTAGCGGGGGCTATTATGAGCAGTTCTTC.

This clonotype was seen ten or more times. The chain is built from TRBV7-9 and TRBJ2-7; possibly TRBD2 for D (8 bases). The germline V gene has CDR1 SEHNR and CDR2 FQNEAQ (reference sequence). The CDR3 is 17 residues long. V shed 5 bases and J shed 6 bases, with 26 bases lying between them. The CDR3 region has the DNA TGTGCCAGCAGCCCGGGGGGGTACAGGGGCGCAGGAGTCGAGCAGTACTTC. It yields the protein CASSPGGYRGAGVEQYF.

This clonotype showed up many times. This chain links TRBV20-1 with TRBJ2-7, with D tentatively TRBD1 or TRBD2 (5 bases each). The V gene's germline CDR1 is DFQATT and CDR2 SNEGSKA (reference sequence). This CDR3 comprises 15 residues. V dropped 2 bases and J dropped 0 bases, with 14 bases sitting between them. CDR3 sequence (DNA): TGCAGTGCTAGATCAATTTCAGGGACCTCCTACGAGCAGTACTTC. Its protein product is CSARSISGTSYEQYF.

The V call is TRBV7-8, the J call TRBJ2-3; D is unclear. CDR1 and CDR2 from the germline V gene are SGHVS and FQNEAQ. The V and J ends lost 1 base and 2 bases respectively, with 13 bases between them. This CDR3 comprises 16 residues. DNA of the CDR3: TGTGCCAGCAGCTTAGACATCCCCTATGACACAGATACGCAGTATTTT. This gives the protein CASSLDIPYDTDTQYF.

This clonotype was counted many times. The chain employs TRBV4-2 and TRBJ2-7; weak D call: TRBD2 (6 bases). V was pared by 7 bases and J by 0 bases, with 16 bases between. Germline values: CDR1 LGHNA, CDR2 YNFKEQ. The CDR3 totals 15 residues. CDR3 DNA: TGTGCCAGCACCCCTCGGGACGGGAGCTCCTACGAGCAGTACTTC. Its translation is CASTPRDGSSYEQYF.

This clonotype came up many times. The genes are TRBV4-2 and TRBJ2-5; D not certain. V lost 0 bases and J lost 5, with 4 bases in between. The CDR3 is 12 residues long. CDR1 is LGHNA, CDR2 YNFKEQ, per germline. CDR3 sequence: CASSQDVETQYF. Written as DNA, the CDR3 is TGTGCCAGCAGCCAAGATGTGGAGACCCAGTACTTC.

This clonotype occurred many times. The chain uses TRBV9 and TRBJ1-1, with D perhaps matching TRBD1 (6 bases). V lost 2 bases, J lost 0 bases, and 11 bases lay in between. Germline CDR1 SGDLS, CDR2 YYNGEE. The CDR3 contains 15 residues. Written as DNA, the CDR3 is TGTGCCAGCAGCGTCGCCACAGGGATGAACACTGAAGCTTTCTTT. This translates into CASSVATGMNTEAFF.

In its sample, this clonotype was seen many times. The chain has TRBV7-2 and TRBJ2-7; D remains unclear. CDR1 and CDR2 from the germline V gene are SGHTA and FQGNSA. Trimming took off 1 base at V and 4 bases at J, with 8 bases between the two ends. This CDR3 is 13 amino acids long. CDR3 nucleotide sequence: TGTGCCAGCAGCTTAGTCAGTTTGTACGAGCAGTACTTC. Its translation is CASSLVSLYEQYF.

With respect to this clonotype: A junction boundary mismatches the germline segment, possibly from a read error. The chain employs TRBV5-8 and TRBJ2-2; D is unresolved. The CDR3 runs to 14 residues. Per the germline V gene, CDR1 is SGHTS and CDR2 is YDEGEE. The CDR3 protein is CAISPGMLCWELFF. In nucleotides, the CDR3 is TGTGCCATCAGCCCTGGGATGCTCTGCTGGGAGCTGTTTTTT.

This clonotype was found many times. CDR3 coding DNA: TGTGCCAGCATCCTTCAAGGAGAATCCTCTGGAAACACCATATATTTT. This codes for CASILQGESSGNTIYF. The chain has TRBV5-6 and TRBJ1-3; no firm D call. The CDR3 has 16 amino acids. The V gene lost 6 bases and the J gene lost 0 bases, with 16 bases spanning the gap. Germline V gives CDR1 SGHDT, CDR2 YYEEEE.

The table lists this clonotype with many counts. The rearrangement joins TRBV5-6 to TRBJ2-1; the D is unclear. The CDR3 contains 13 residues. CDR1 and CDR2 from the germline V gene are SGHDT and YYEEEE. The germline V and J ends were trimmed by 4 bases and 10 bases, with 15 bases remaining between them. The CDR3 DNA follows: TGTGCCAGCAGCCTTATCAGTGCGTGGGAGCAGTTCTTC. Its translation is CASSLISAWEQFF. Supplemented by reference TRBV5-6 and TRBJ2-1, the full variable domain reads DAGVTQSPTHLIKTRGQQVTLRCSPKSGHDTVSWYQQALGQGPQFIFQYYEEEERQRGNFPDRFSGHQFPNYSSELNVNALLLGDSALYLCASSLISAWEQFFGPGTRLTVL.